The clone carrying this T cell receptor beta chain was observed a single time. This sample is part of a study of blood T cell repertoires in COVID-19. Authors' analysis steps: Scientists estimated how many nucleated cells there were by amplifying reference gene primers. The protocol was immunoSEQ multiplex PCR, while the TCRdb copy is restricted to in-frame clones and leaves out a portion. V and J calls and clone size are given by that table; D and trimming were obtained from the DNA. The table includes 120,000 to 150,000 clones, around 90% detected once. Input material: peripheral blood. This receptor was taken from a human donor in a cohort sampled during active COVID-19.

The CDR3 nucleotides are TGTGCCAGCAGCCCGGTGGGACTAGCGGGGGGGAGAGAGCAGTACTTC. It translates to CASSPVGLAGGREQYF. The J gene is TRBJ2-7, the V gene TRBV7-8, with 16 bases aligning to TRBD2. The CDR3 covers 16 residues. Germline CDR1 is SGHVS and CDR2 is FQNEAQ. V dropped 5 bases and J dropped 7; count of bases not matched to a gene: 8.